The 17 T cell receptor beta chains presented below share a single source sample, sequenced in a study of shared T cell receptors in the human thymus. TCRdb keeps only in-frame clones here, not all; method: immunoSEQ multiplex PCR. This table has about 710,000 clones, roughly 86% appearing once. These data were also filed under a second study, of human thymus T cells.

Sequencing was done on a sample of thymocytes. The receptors here all came from a boy less than two years old with a congenital heart defect.

The rearrangement links TRBV10-1 to TRBJ2-7; 9 bases are a match to TRBD1. The CDR3 has 19 residues. Germline assignment: CDR1 WNHNN and CDR2 SYGVQD (reference sequence). V shed 0 bases and J 6 bases; nucleotides not matched to a gene: 18. DNA of the CDR3: TGCGCCAGCAGTGAGTCTAGGAATCATAGGACAGGGGTCGAGAGCGAGCAGTACTTC. Protein product: CASSESRNHRTGVESEQYF.

For the CDR3, the DNA is TGCGCCAGCAGCTTGCCGATCAACACCCTCACTAGCGGGGGGCCCGAGTGGAATAATGAGCAGTTCTTC. Residues: CASSLPINTLTSGGPEWNNEQFF. V and J are TRBV5-1 and TRBJ2-1, with 12 nucleotides matching TRBD2. CDR3 size: 23 residues. Losses at the gene ends were 1 base for V and 7 bases for J; bases not matched to a gene: 27. Looked up from germline, CDR1 is SGHRS and CDR2 is YFSETQ.

The chain links TRBV5-1 to TRBJ1-2; tentatively, D is TRBD1 (5 bases). Trimming shortened V by 1 base and J by 4 bases, and 17 bases separated the two germline ends. This CDR3 is 16 amino acids long. Per germline, CDR1 SGHRS and CDR2 YFSETQ. The CDR3 reads CASSLWGGPPGYGYTF. CDR3 nucleotides: TGCGCCAGCAGCTTGTGGGGGGGACCCCCGGGCTATGGCTACACCTTC.

The chain uses TRBV27 and TRBJ1-3; D is undetermined. Germline CDR1 is MNHEY and CDR2 is SMNVEV (reference sequence). This CDR3 is built from 15 residues. V gave up 6 bases and J gave up 2 bases, with 14 bases separating them. DNA of the CDR3: TGTGCCAGCAGGAAACGTCAGGCGCCTGGAAACACCATATATTTT. Protein product: CASRKRQAPGNTIYF.

The chain has TRBV7-2 and TRBJ1-1; TRBD1 might be the D (5 bases). The germline V gene encodes CDR1 SGHTA and CDR2 FQGNSA. Trimming stripped 4 bases from V and 10 bases from J, with 10 bases between. The CDR3 sequence is 11 residues long. CDR3 residues: CASSSPGGAFF. CDR3 sequence (DNA): TGTGCCAGCAGCTCTCCCGGGGGAGCTTTCTTT.

The chain uses TRBV29-1 and TRBJ2-7, with D unresolved. Germline V gene lookup returns CDR1 SQVTM and CDR2 ANQGSEA. V was cut by 6 bases and J by 0 bases, with 12 bases left in between. The CDR3 spans 13 residues. CDR3 sequence: CSVTENSSYEQYF. The CDR3 nucleotides read TGCAGCGTCACAGAGAACTCCTCCTACGAGCAGTACTTC.

Details on this clone: The junction does not match germline at one end; this may be a read error. The chain has TRBV4-3 and TRBJ1-1, with D maybe TRBD1 (5 bases). From germline, CDR1 is LGHNA and CDR2 YSLEER. The CDR3 has 16 amino acids. CDR3 sequence reads: CASSQDLEGPNAEAFF. The CDR3 DNA sequence: TGCGCCAGCAGCCAAGATCTGGAGGGGCCGAACGCTGAAGCTTTCTTT.

This rearrangement joins TRBV28 to TRBJ1-5, with D perhaps TRBD1 (6 bases). Per germline, CDR1 MDHEN and CDR2 SYDVKM. The V gene lost 6 bases and the J gene lost 4 bases, with 16 bases spanning the gap. This CDR3 comprises 15 residues. The CDR3 DNA reads as TGTGCCAGCAGCTCTCGGCAGCAGGGGAATCAGCCCCAGCATTTT. Its translation is CASSSRQQGNQPQHF.

V is TRBV15 and J is TRBJ2-2, with D unclear. The germline CDR1 and CDR2 sequences are LNHNV and YYDKDF (reference sequence). CDR3 length equals 14 residues. Trimming removed 0 bases at V and 7 bases at J, with 9 bases between. The CDR3 DNA follows: TGTGCCACCAGCAGAGATGTGTCAGGCGGGGAGCTGTTTTTT. It specifies CATSRDVSGGELFF.

This sequence joins TRBV19 and TRBJ2-7; D might be TRBD1 (5 bases). V shed 3 bases and J shed 3 bases, with 12 bases lying between them. The CDR3 runs to 14 residues. Germline loops: CDR1 LNHDA, CDR2 SQIVND (reference sequence). The CDR3 coding sequence is TGTGCCAGTAGTATGCAGGGAAATTACTACGAGCAGTACTTC. This gives the protein CASSMQGNYYEQYF.

This chain links TRBV6-5 with TRBJ2-7; weak D call: TRBD1 (5 bases). The germline V gene encodes CDR1 MNHEY and CDR2 SVGAGI. Trimming left V 5 bases short and J 0 bases short, with 14 bases between. The length of the CDR3 is 15 residues. The CDR3 sequence is CASSLDRDGSYEQYF. The CDR3 region has the DNA TGTGCCAGCAGTCTCGACAGAGACGGCTCCTACGAGCAGTACTTC.

The V and J genes are TRBV2 and TRBJ1-1, with D perhaps matching TRBD1 (5 bases). Per the germline V gene, CDR1 is SNHLY and CDR2 is FYNNEI. The CDR3 consists of 13 residues. V lost 8 bases and J 1 base, leaving 11 bases between the germline ends. The CDR3 DNA reads as TGTGCCAGCCGACTGGGGCCGAACACTGAAGCTTTCTTT. Encoded protein: CASRLGPNTEAFF.

The V call is TRBV28, the J call TRBJ1-5; maybe TRBD1 (5 bases). The germline gives CDR1 MDHEN, CDR2 SYDVKM. This CDR3 is built from 12 residues. Between the trimmed V and J ends, which lost 10 bases and 6 bases, there was a span of 13 bases. CDR3 residues: CATSGGSQPQHF. CDR3 bases: TGTGCCACCTCGGGGGGAAGTCAGCCCCAGCATTTT.

The chain has TRBV27 and TRBJ2-7, with 12 bases aligning to TRBD1. Losses at the gene ends were 4 bases for V and 3 bases for J; bases not matched to a gene: 4. This CDR3 has 15 residues. Germline CDR1 MNHEY, CDR2 SMNVEV (reference sequence). The CDR3 protein is CASSSGTGGFYEQYF. CDR3 nucleotides: TGTGCCAGCAGTTCCGGGACAGGGGGCTTCTACGAGCAGTACTTC.

The chain has TRBV14 and TRBJ1-5; D is unclear. The V end was cut by 1 base, the J end by 7 bases, with 8 bases between. Germline CDR1 and CDR2: SGHDN and FVKESK. The CDR3 loop spans 13 amino acids. The CDR3 region is CASSQGRGQPQHF. CDR3 sequence (DNA): TGTGCCAGCAGCCAAGGCAGAGGGCAGCCCCAGCATTTT.

The chain employs TRBV5-6 and TRBJ2-3; a possible D gene is TRBD1 (5 bases). Trimming removed 0 bases from V and 1 base from J, with 9 bases in between. Germline CDR1 and CDR2: SGHDT and YYEEEE. There are 15 residues in the CDR3. The CDR3 region is CASSLASGCTDTQYF. The CDR3 DNA reads as TGTGCCAGCAGCTTGGCCTCAGGGTGCACAGATACGCAGTATTTT.

The rearrangement joins TRBV5-8 to TRBJ2-3, with 7 bases aligning to TRBD2. The V gene's germline CDR1 is SGHTS and CDR2 YDEGEE. After removal of 0 bases from V and 1 base from J, the junction contained 14 bases not matched to a gene. The CDR3 contains 19 residues. The CDR3 bases are TGTGCCAGCAGCTTGGGGCTAGCGGACGATGGGCGCGGCACAGATACGCAGTATTTT. Protein sequence: CASSLGLADDGRGTDTQYF.